The source of this T cell receptor (beta chain) is a study of blood T cell repertoires in COVID-19. For the study at large: From T cells, B-cell-depleted T cells, or PBMCs came the material, which was cDNA or gDNA.

Produced via immunoSEQ multiplex PCR; TCRdb's table is partial and in-frame only. The repertoire holds about 240,000 clones, with roughly four fifths as singletons. Between the trimmed V and J ends, which lost 4 bases and 1 base, there was a span of 11 bases. The CDR3 totals 14 residues. Germline-derived CDR1 and CDR2 are LNHDA and SQIVND (reference sequence). This chain uses TRBV19 with TRBJ2-7; D may be TRBD2 (5 bases). The specimen was peripheral blood. This sequence was found in an elderly woman with COVID-19, enrolled during active disease. DNA of the CDR3: TGTGCCAGTAGTAGTTATTCGGGGTCCTACGAGCAGTACTTC. Its translation: CASSSYSGSYEQYF.